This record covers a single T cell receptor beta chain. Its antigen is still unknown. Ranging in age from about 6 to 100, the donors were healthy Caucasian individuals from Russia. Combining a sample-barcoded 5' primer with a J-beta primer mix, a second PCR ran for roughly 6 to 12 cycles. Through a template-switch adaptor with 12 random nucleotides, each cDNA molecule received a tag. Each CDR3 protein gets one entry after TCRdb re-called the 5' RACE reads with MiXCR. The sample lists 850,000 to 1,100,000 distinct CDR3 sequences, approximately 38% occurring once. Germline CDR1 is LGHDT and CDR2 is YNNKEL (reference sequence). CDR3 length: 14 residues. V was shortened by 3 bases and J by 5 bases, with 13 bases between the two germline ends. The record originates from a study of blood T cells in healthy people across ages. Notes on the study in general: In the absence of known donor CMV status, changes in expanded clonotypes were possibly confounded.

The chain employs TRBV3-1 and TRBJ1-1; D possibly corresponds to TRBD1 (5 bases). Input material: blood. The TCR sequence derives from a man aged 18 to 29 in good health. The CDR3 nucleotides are TGTGCCAGCAGCCAGGGAAAGGGGAAGACTGAAGCTTTCTTT. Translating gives CASSQGKGKTEAFF.